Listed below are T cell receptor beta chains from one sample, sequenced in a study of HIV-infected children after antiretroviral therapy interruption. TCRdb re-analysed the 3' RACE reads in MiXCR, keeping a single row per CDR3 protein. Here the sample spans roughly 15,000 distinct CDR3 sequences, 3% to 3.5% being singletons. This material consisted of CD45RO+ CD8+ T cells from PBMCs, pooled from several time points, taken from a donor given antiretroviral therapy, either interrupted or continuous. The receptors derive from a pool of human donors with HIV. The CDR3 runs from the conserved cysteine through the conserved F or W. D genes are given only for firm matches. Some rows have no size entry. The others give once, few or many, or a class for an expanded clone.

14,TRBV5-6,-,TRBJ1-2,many,TGTGCCAGCAGCTTGGTGGGGGTTGACTATGGCTACACCTTC,CASSLVGVDYGYTF
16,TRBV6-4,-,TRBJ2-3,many,TGTGCCAGCAGTGACTCCCCTCAGGGGCACACAGATACGCAGTATTTT,CASSDSPQGHTDTQYF
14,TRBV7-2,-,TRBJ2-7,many,TGTGCCAGCAGCTTCTACGGGGACGACTACGAGCAGTACTTC,CASSFYGDDYEQYF
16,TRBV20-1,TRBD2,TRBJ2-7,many,TGCAGTGCTAGAGACGCTTGGAGGGAGGGCCTCTACGAGCAGTACTTC,CSARDAWREGLYEQYF
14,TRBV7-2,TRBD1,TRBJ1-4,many,TGTGCCAGCAGCCAGAGGACAGGGTTAGAAAAACTGTTTTTT,CASSQRTGLEKLFF
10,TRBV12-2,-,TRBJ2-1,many,TGTGCGGGGGCCTACAATGAGCAGTTCTTC,CAGAYNEQFF
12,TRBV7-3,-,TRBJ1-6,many,TGTGCCAGCAGCGCTCAGAATTCACCCCTCCACTTT,CASSAQNSPLHF
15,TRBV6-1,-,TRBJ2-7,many,TGTGCCAGCAGCCCCGCCGTGGGCAGGGTGAGCGAGCAGTACTTC,CASSPAVGRVSEQYF
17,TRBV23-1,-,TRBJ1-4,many,TGCGCCAGCAGTCAATCGATGGATACCGGGGTAGATGAAAAACTGTTTTTT,CASSQSMDTGVDEKLFF
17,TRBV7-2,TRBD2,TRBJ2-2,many,TGTGCCAGCACCACACTCCGCGGGGGGGCCGTTTCCGGGGAGCTGTTTTTT,CASTTLRGGAVSGELFF
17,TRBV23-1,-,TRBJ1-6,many,TGCGCCAGCAGTCAATCGGTACGGGGGCGAGATAATTCACCCCTCCACTTT,CASSQSVRGRDNSPLHF
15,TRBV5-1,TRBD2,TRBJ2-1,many,TGCGCCAGCAGCTTAGGGACTAGCGGGGTTGATGAGCAGTTCTTC,CASSLGTSGVDEQFF
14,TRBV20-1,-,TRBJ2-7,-,TGCAGTGCTAGTATCGGTGTGAGCTCCTACGAGCAGTACTTC,CSASIGVSSYEQYF
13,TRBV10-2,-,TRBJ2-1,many,TGCGCCAGCAGTGACAGGGGGGGGAATGAGCAGTTCTTC,CASSDRGGNEQFF
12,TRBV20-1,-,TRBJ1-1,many,TGCAGTGTAAGGGAGGGAGAAACTGAAGCTTTCTTT,CSVREGETEAFF
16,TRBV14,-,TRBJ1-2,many,TGTGCCAGCAGCCCCTCTCTTCGAGGAACCTACTATGGCTACACCTTC,CASSPSLRGTYYGYTF